The 10 T cell receptor beta chains reported below all come from one sample, sequenced in a study of T cell repertoires in cytomegalovirus infection. TCRdb redid the calling of the reads with MiXCR, one entry per CDR3 protein. The table shows roughly 570,000 distinct CDR3 sequences, with roughly 42% occurring only once. These TCRs are of unknown antigen specificity. The sample in question was cultured PBMCs, obtained from culture after CMV antigen stimulation. The receptors were gathered from a human donor in good health (CMV status not recorded). Some clones in this sample may be carry-over from other donors' samples.

The rearrangement uses TRBV20-1 and TRBJ1-2; D may be TRBD1 (6 bases). Germline V CDR1 and CDR2: DFQATT, SNEGSKA (reference sequence). The CDR3 covers 12 residues. Trimming cost V 5 bases and J 7 bases, with 14 bases left between them. In DNA form, the CDR3 reads TGCAGTGCTGGACACAGGGTTGGTGGCTACACCTTC. It codes for CSAGHRVGGYTF.

This clonotype was detected a few times. The V and J genes are TRBV27 and TRBJ2-1; D remains ambiguous. V was cut by 0 bases and J by 7 bases, with 10 bases left in between. The germline V gene encodes CDR1 MNHEY and CDR2 SMNVEV (reference sequence). The CDR3 has 14 amino acids. The CDR3 sequence is CASSLSSSLNEQFF. CDR3 coding DNA: TGTGCCAGCAGTTTATCATCAAGCTTAAATGAGCAGTTCTTC.

The chain uses TRBV28 and TRBJ1-5; tentative D call: TRBD1 (6 bases). Germline V lookup: CDR1 MDHEN, CDR2 SYDVKM. V lost 11 bases and J 5 bases, leaving 16 bases between the germline ends. This CDR3 spans 13 amino acids. Here the CDR3 reads CAGLTGIDQPQHF. The CDR3 coding sequence is TGTGCCGGTTTAACAGGGATTGATCAGCCCCAGCATTTT.

The rearrangement links TRBV15 to TRBJ2-7; a possible D gene is TRBD2 (6 bases). Between the trimmed V and J ends, which lost 1 base and 5 bases, there was a span of 12 bases. The CDR3 has 14 amino acids. Germline V lookup: CDR1 LNHNV, CDR2 YYDKDF (reference sequence). The chain's CDR3 is CATSRAGVPHEQYF. For the CDR3, the DNA is TGTGCCACCAGCAGAGCGGGAGTTCCCCACGAGCAGTACTTC.

This clonotype was observed a few times. This sequence joins TRBV27 and TRBJ2-7; 9 bases are shared with TRBD2. With V trimmed by 5 bases and J by 5 bases, 13 bases remained unmatched. This CDR3 spans 16 amino acids. Germline V gene data show CDR1 as MNHEY and CDR2 as SMNVEV (reference sequence). The CDR3 protein is CASSQGSGRILDEQYF. The CDR3 coding sequence is TGTGCCAGCAGTCAGGGGAGCGGGAGGATTCTGGACGAGCAGTACTTC.

The rearrangement joins TRBV6-6 to TRBJ2-7; D may be TRBD1 or TRBD2 (5 bases each). Germline CDR1 is MNHNY and CDR2 is SVGAGI (reference sequence). The germline V and J ends were trimmed by 0 bases and 5 bases, with 17 bases remaining between them. The CDR3 is 16 amino acids. The CDR3 here is CASSYSPGTLSHEQYF. DNA for the CDR3: TGTGCCAGCAGTTACTCACCCGGGACGCTGTCCCACGAGCAGTACTTC.

This rearrangement joins TRBV20-1 to TRBJ2-3; the match to TRBD2 covers 15 bases. After removal of 3 bases from V and 6 bases from J, the junction contained 19 bases not matched to a gene. CDR1 and CDR2 from the germline V gene are DFQATT and SNEGSKA (reference sequence). The CDR3 loop spans 20 amino acids. The CDR3 nucleotides are TGCAGTGCTAGGGGTTGGACTAGCGGGGGGGTCCAACGGGGAAGGGATACGCAGTATTTT. This translates into CSARGWTSGGVQRGRDTQYF.

This clonotype has only a few counts. V usage is TRBV12-3 or TRBV12-4 and J usage is TRBJ1-4, with D uncertain. CDR3 size: 12 residues. V was trimmed by 1 base and J by 10 bases, leaving 7 bases between them. CDR3 sequence: CASSLGPGKLFF. Written as DNA, the CDR3 is TGTGCCAGCAGTTTAGGGCCAGGAAAACTGTTTTTT.

This clonotype has a handful of counts. The J gene is TRBJ2-7, the V gene TRBV11-1; D gene ambiguous. The CDR3 is 18 amino acids. The ends were cut back, 0 bases at V and 0 bases at J, with 18 bases in the middle. Germline V gene data show CDR1 as SGHAT and CDR2 as FQDESV (reference sequence). The CDR3 coding sequence is TGTGCCAGCAGCTTAGCCCCCGGGTGGCCACTGGACTCCTACGAGCAGTACTTC. Protein: CASSLAPGWPLDSYEQYF.

This clonotype has a handful of counts. V and J are TRBV5-6 and TRBJ2-2; the match to TRBD1 covers 7 bases. Per the germline V gene, CDR1 is SGHDT and CDR2 is YYEEEE. The CDR3 loop spans 14 amino acids. The junction had 0 bases not matched to a gene; V was cut back by 4 bases and J by 0 bases. CDR3 loop: CASSQGANTGELFF. DNA for the CDR3: TGTGCCAGCAGCCAGGGGGCGAACACCGGGGAGCTGTTTTTT.